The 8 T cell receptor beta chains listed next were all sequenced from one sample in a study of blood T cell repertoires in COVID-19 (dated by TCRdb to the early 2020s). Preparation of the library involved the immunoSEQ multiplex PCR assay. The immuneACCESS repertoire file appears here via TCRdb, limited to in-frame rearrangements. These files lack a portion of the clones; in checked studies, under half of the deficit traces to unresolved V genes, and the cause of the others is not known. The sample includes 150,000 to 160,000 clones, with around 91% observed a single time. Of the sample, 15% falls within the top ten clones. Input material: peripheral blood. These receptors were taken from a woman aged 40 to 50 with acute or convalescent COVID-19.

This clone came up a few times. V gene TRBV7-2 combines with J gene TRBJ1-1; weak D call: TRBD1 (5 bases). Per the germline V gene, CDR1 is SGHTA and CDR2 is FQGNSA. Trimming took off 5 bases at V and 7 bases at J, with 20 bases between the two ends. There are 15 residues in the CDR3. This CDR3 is CASSLDTGTGGEAFF. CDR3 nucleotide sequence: TGTGCCAGCAGCCTCGACACCGGGACGGGAGGTGAAGCTTTCTTT.

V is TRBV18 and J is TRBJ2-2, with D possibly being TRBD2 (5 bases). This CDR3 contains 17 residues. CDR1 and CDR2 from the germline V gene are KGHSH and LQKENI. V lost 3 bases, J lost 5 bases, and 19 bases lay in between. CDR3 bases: TGTGCCAGCTCACCCACCTTGCTTGGAGGATGGACCGGGGAGCTGTTTTTT. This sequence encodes CASSPTLLGGWTGELFF.

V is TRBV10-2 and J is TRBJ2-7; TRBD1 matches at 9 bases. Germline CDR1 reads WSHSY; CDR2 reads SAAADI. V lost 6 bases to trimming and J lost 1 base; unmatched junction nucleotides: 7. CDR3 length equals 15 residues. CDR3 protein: CASRGGQGRSYEQYF. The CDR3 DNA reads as TGCGCCAGCAGGGGGGGACAGGGTAGATCCTACGAGCAGTACTTC.

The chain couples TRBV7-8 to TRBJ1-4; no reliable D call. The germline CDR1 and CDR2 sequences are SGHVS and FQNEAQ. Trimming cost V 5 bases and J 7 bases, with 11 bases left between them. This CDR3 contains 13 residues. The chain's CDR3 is CASSPIVLEKLFF. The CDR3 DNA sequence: TGTGCCAGCAGCCCCATAGTTCTTGAAAAACTGTTTTTT.

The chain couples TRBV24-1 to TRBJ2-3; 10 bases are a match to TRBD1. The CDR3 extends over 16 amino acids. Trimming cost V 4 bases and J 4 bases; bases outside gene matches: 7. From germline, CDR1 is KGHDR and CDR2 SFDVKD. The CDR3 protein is CATSEFGQGVADTQYF. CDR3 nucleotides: TGTGCCACCAGTGAGTTCGGACAGGGGGTTGCAGATACGCAGTATTTT.

The CDR3 region has the DNA TGTGCCACCAGTCAGGGGCCCGGGGAGCTGTTTTTT. This codes for CATSQGPGELFF. The chain uses TRBV24-1 and TRBJ2-2; TRBD1 is a possible D gene (6 bases). The V end was cut by 6 bases, the J end by 6 bases, with 7 bases between. CDR1 KGHDR and CDR2 SFDVKD come from the germline V gene. The CDR3 is 12 residues long.

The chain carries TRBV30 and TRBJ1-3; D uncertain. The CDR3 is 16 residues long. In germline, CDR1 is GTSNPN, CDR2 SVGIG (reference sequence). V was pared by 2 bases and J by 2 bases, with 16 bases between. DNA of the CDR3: TGTGCCTGGAGTCGAGGTAACCACCTGGCTGGAAACACCATATATTTT. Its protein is CAWSRGNHLAGNTIYF.

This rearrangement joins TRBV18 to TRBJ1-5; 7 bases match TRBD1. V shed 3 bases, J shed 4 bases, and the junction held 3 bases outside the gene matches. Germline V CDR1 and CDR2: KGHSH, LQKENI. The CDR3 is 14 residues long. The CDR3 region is CASSPGTENQPQHF. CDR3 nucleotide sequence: TGTGCCAGCTCACCCGGGACAGAGAATCAGCCCCAGCATTTT.